A selection of T cell receptor beta chains follows, all from one sample in a study of T cell changes during pregnancy in multiple sclerosis. Generated by immunoSEQ multiplex PCR, the TCRdb table keeps only in-frame clones and is missing some. The sample includes 65,000 to 80,000 clones, roughly 93% seen only once; the top ten take more than 1%. Sequencing used peripheral blood, obtained in the first trimester of pregnancy. These TCRs come from a female donor with multiple sclerosis, enrolled in a pregnancy study. The CDR3 runs from the conserved cysteine through the conserved F or W. The order of the fields is J gene, CDR3 length, clone size, D gene, V gene, CDR3 protein, CDR3 DNA. The D gene is left open where the match is weak. Size values are once, few and many counts, or a class for expanded clones, and some rows have none.

>TRBJ2-1|15|NA|TRBD2|TRBV7-6
CASSLLAGRGNEQFF
TGTGCCAGCAGCTTACTAGCGGGAAGGGGGAATGAGCAGTTCTTC
>TRBJ2-1|16|NA|NA|TRBV10-3
CAISESIYSPYNEQFF
TGTGCCATCAGTGAGTCGATATACAGCCCCTACAATGAGCAGTTCTTC
>TRBJ2-1|15|once|NA|TRBV28
CASSFGGEFYNEQFF
TGTGCCAGCAGTTTCGGGGGAGAATTTTACAATGAGCAGTTCTTC
>TRBJ1-2|14|NA|TRBD1|TRBV5-6
CASSSGQGARGYTF
TGTGCCAGCAGCTCGGGACAGGGGGCGAGGGGCTACACCTTC
>TRBJ2-2|10|NA|NA|TRBV5-1
CASSNGELFF
TGCGCCAGCAGTAACGGGGAGCTGTTTTTT
>TRBJ2-7|18|NA|TRBD2|TRBV4-2
CASSQFLGTSGLSYEQYF
TGTGCCAGCAGCCAATTTTTAGGGACTAGCGGCCTATCCTACGAGCAGTACTTC
>TRBJ2-2|15|NA|TRBD1|TRBV7-6
CASSSRGSSAGELFF
TGTGCCAGCAGCTCCAGGGGGTCAAGCGCCGGGGAGCTGTTTTTT
>TRBJ1-2|15|NA|TRBD1|TRBV2
CASSRPDRDLNGYTF
TGTGCCAGCAGCCGACCTGACAGGGACCTCAATGGCTACACCTTC
>TRBJ2-7|15|NA|TRBD1|TRBV5-1
CASSLGQGTFYEQYF
TGCGCCAGCAGCTTGGGACAGGGTACCTTCTACGAGCAGTACTTC
>TRBJ1-1|15|NA|NA|TRBV28
CASRLRVLSGTEAFF
TGTGCCAGCAGGTTAAGAGTGTTATCGGGCACTGAAGCTTTCTTT
>TRBJ1-2|16|NA|NA|TRBV25-1
CASSEYSGEKAYGYTF
TGTGCCAGCAGTGAATATTCCGGGGAAAAGGCCTATGGCTACACCTTC
>TRBJ2-3|15|NA|NA|TRBV27
CASSLYVGAADTQYF
TGTGCCAGCAGTTTATACGTGGGGGCGGCAGATACGCAGTATTTT
>TRBJ2-2|14|NA|NA|TRBV25-1
CASSEPHSGGELFF
TGTGCCAGCAGTGAACCCCACTCCGGCGGGGAGCTGTTTTTT
>TRBJ2-7|16|NA|TRBD2|TRBV9
CASSESAAGGNYEQYF
TGTGCCAGCAGCGAATCCGCCGCGGGGGGGAACTACGAGCAGTACTTC
>TRBJ1-2|15|NA|TRBD1|TRBV6-1
CASSKAGQGVYGYTF
TGTGCCAGCTCTAAGGCCGGACAGGGGGTGTATGGCTACACCTTC
>TRBJ2-1|16|NA|TRBD2|TRBV7-6
CASSQHRTSGSNEQFF
TGTGCCAGCAGCCAACATAGGACTAGCGGGAGTAATGAGCAGTTCTTC
>TRBJ2-2|14|NA|NA|TRBV7-9
CASSSDISTGELFF
TGTGCCAGCAGCTCCGACATTTCCACCGGGGAGCTGTTTTTT
>TRBJ1-2|13|NA|NA|TRBV2
CASSGEGGHGYTF
TGTGCCAGCAGTGGGGAAGGGGGACATGGCTACACCTTC
>TRBJ2-1|15|NA|TRBD2|TRBV4-1
CASSQDAGRGNEQFF
TGCGCCAGCAGCCAAGATGCCGGGAGGGGTAATGAGCAGTTCTTC
>TRBJ2-7|14|once|NA|TRBV5-1
CASSFYTGTYEQYF
TGCGCCAGCAGCTTTTATACAGGGACATACGAGCAGTACTTC
>TRBJ2-2|14|NA|NA|TRBV27
CASSPYRGTGELFF
TGTGCCAGCAGCCCCTACCGTGGTACCGGGGAGCTGTTTTTT
>TRBJ1-1|13|few|NA|TRBV30
CAWSGRPGTEAFF
TGTGCCTGGAGTGGAAGACCAGGGACTGAAGCTTTCTTT
>TRBJ1-5|15|NA|NA|TRBV10-2
CASSESGGRYQPQHF
TGCGCCAGCAGTGAGTCGGGGGGACGCTATCAGCCCCAGCATTTT
>TRBJ2-3|16|once|TRBD2|TRBV19
CASSRRLAGGAVTQYF
TGTGCCAGTAGTCGACGACTAGCGGGAGGGGCCGTTACGCAGTATTTT
>TRBJ2-3|13|NA|TRBD1|TRBV7-3
CASSTQGADTQYF
TGTGCCAGCAGCACACAGGGGGCAGATACGCAGTATTTT
>TRBJ2-3|15|NA|NA|TRBV10-2
CASSAERLSTDTQYF
TGCGCCAGCAGTGCCGAGCGCCTAAGCACAGATACGCAGTATTTT
>TRBJ2-3|16|NA|NA|TRBV10-3
CAISESGGPSADTQYF
TGTGCCATCAGTGAGTCTGGAGGGCCGAGCGCAGATACGCAGTATTTT
>TRBJ2-7|16|NA|NA|TRBV19
CASSIVGQGSSYEQYF
TGTGCCAGTAGTATAGTTGGGCAGGGGAGCTCCTACGAGCAGTACTTC
>TRBJ1-6|18|once|TRBD1|TRBV5-1
CASSLGGQGVSYNSPLHF
TGCGCCAGCAGCTTGGGGGGCCAGGGGGTGTCCTATAATTCACCCCTCCACTTT
>TRBJ1-1|15|NA|NA|TRBV5-1
CASSSSGEGNTEAFF
TGCGCCAGCAGCTCTTCAGGGGAGGGGAACACTGAAGCTTTCTTT
>TRBJ2-1|13|NA|TRBD2|TRBV2
CASKGLAGGGQFF
TGTGCCAGCAAGGGGCTAGCGGGAGGAGGGCAGTTCTTC
>TRBJ1-1|15|NA|NA|TRBV7-8
CASSLGLLKNTEAFF
TGTGCCAGCAGCTTAGGACTTCTCAAGAACACTGAAGCTTTCTTT
>TRBJ2-7|13|NA|NA|TRBV28
CASSFQGPYEQYF
TGTGCCAGCAGTTTTCAGGGGCCCTACGAGCAGTACTTC
>TRBJ1-1|17|NA|NA|TRBV5-1
CASSPGLGARRNTEAFF
TGCGCCAGCAGCCCGGGGTTGGGGGCCCGGAGGAACACTGAAGCTTTCTTT
>TRBJ1-1|13|NA|NA|TRBV19
CASRQSLNTEAFF
TGTGCCAGTAGACAGTCCCTGAACACTGAAGCTTTCTTT
>TRBJ2-2|16|NA|TRBD2|TRBV10-3
CAISGTSGANTGELFF
TGTGCCATCAGCGGGACTAGCGGGGCGAACACCGGGGAGCTGTTTTTT
>TRBJ1-2|13|NA|NA|TRBV6-1
CASTPSANYGYTF
TGTGCCAGCACCCCCAGCGCTAACTATGGCTACACCTTC
>TRBJ1-4|15|NA|NA|TRBV2
CASSDRGREGEKLFF
TGTGCCAGCAGTGACCGCGGCAGGGAGGGGGAAAAACTGTTTTTT
>TRBJ2-5|15|NA|NA|TRBV28
CASSPPGVRQETQYF
TGTGCCAGCAGTCCCCCCGGGGTGCGCCAAGAGACCCAGTACTTC
>TRBJ1-6|14|NA|NA|TRBV5-1
CASSLVGAGSPLHF
TGCGCCAGCAGCTTGGTGGGGGCGGGTTCACCCCTCCACTTT
>TRBJ2-3|19|NA|TRBD2|TRBV4-2
CASSQVRTSGVLGTDTQYF
TGTGCCAGCAGCCAAGTTAGGACTAGCGGGGTTTTAGGCACAGATACGCAGTATTTT
>TRBJ1-4|15|NA|NA|TRBV27
CASSLGRLQPRELFF
TGTGCCAGCAGTTTGGGCAGGCTACAACCGCGGGAACTGTTTTTT
>TRBJ2-3|15|NA|TRBD2|TRBV18
CASSPGGERADTQYF
TGTGCCAGCTCACCCGGGGGGGAACGGGCAGATACGCAGTATTTT
>TRBJ2-7|12|once|NA|TRBV7-9
CASSLASPEQYF
TGTGCCAGCAGCTTAGCGAGTCCCGAGCAGTACTTC
>TRBJ2-7|15|once|TRBD2|TRBV15
CATSPLAGGSYEQYF
TGTGCCACCAGCCCACTAGCGGGAGGCTCCTACGAGCAGTACTTC
>TRBJ2-2|16|once|NA|TRBV28
CASRSQGTPNTGELFF
TGTGCCAGCAGGTCACAGGGGACTCCGAACACCGGGGAGCTGTTTTTT